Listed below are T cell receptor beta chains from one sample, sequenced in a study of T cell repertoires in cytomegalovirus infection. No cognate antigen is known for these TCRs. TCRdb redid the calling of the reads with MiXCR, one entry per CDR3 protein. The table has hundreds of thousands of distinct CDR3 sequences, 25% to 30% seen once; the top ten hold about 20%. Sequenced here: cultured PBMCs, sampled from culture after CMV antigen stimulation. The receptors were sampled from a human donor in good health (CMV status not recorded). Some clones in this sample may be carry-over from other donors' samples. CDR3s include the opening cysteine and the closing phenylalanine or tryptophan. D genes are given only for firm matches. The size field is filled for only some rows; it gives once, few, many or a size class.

CDR3 DNA: TGCGCCAGCAGCCAAGATCGAGCGGACCCGGCGGCAGATACGCAGTATTTT
CDR3 protein: CASSQDRADPAADTQYF
J gene: TRBJ2-3
V gene: TRBV4-1
clone size: .
D gene: .

CDR3 DNA: TGTGCCAGTAGTCCCACAGGGGTTGGCGGGAACACTGAAGCTTTCTTT
CDR3 protein: CASSPTGVGGNTEAFF
J gene: TRBJ1-1
V gene: TRBV19
clone size: .
D gene: TRBD1

CDR3 DNA: TGTGCCATCAGTGAGTCGGGGGGGCAGACTGAAGCTTTCTTT
CDR3 protein: CAISESGGQTEAFF
J gene: TRBJ1-1
V gene: TRBV10-3
clone size: few
D gene: .

CDR3 DNA: TGCAGTGCTAGATTCGCTTCGAGGGGGTACACAGATACGCAGTATTTT
CDR3 protein: CSARFASRGYTDTQYF
J gene: TRBJ2-3
V gene: TRBV20-1
clone size: few
D gene: .

CDR3 DNA: TGTGCCAGCAGAAATGGACAGGGGGGTCAGCCCCAGCATTTT
CDR3 protein: CASRNGQGGQPQHF
J gene: TRBJ1-5
V gene: TRBV6-5
clone size: .
D gene: TRBD1

CDR3 DNA: TGTGCCTGGAGGGACCCTAGTGGAGCGGGAGGGCCTCTCGATGAGCAGTTCTTC
CDR3 protein: CAWRDPSGAGGPLDEQFF
J gene: TRBJ2-1
V gene: TRBV30
clone size: few
D gene: TRBD2

CDR3 DNA: TGTGCCAGCAGTTTACTATTATCCCTAACAGGGGAATGGACCTACGAGCAGTACTTC
CDR3 protein: CASSLLLSLTGEWTYEQYF
J gene: TRBJ2-7
V gene: TRBV28
clone size: .
D gene: TRBD1

CDR3 DNA: TGTGCCAGCAGCCCCCTCACAGGGGTTCGGGACACTGAAGCTTTCTTT
CDR3 protein: CASSPLTGVRDTEAFF
J gene: TRBJ1-1
V gene: TRBV3-1
clone size: .
D gene: TRBD1

CDR3 DNA: TGCGCCAGCAGCTGGCCGGGGGGCTATGGCTACACCTTC
CDR3 protein: CASSWPGGYGYTF
J gene: TRBJ1-2
V gene: TRBV5-1
clone size: .
D gene: .

CDR3 DNA: TGTGCCAGCAGTTTAGGGCAGCTTCTTGGAAACACCATATATTTT
CDR3 protein: CASSLGQLLGNTIYF
J gene: TRBJ1-3
V gene: TRBV12-3/TRBV12-4
clone size: .
D gene: .

CDR3 DNA: TGTGCCAGTAGTATGGATGTAGGCTACACCTTC
CDR3 protein: CASSMDVGYTF
J gene: TRBJ1-2
V gene: TRBV19
clone size: .
D gene: .

CDR3 DNA: TGTGCCAGCAGTTTTTTCTTGGGAAACCCCACTAGTTCACCCCTCCACTTT
CDR3 protein: CASSFFLGNPTSSPLHF
J gene: TRBJ1-6
V gene: TRBV27
clone size: .
D gene: .

CDR3 DNA: TGTGCCACCAGTGATCCCCGTGCTGCAACCTACGAGCAGTACTTC
CDR3 protein: CATSDPRAATYEQYF
J gene: TRBJ2-7
V gene: TRBV24-1
clone size: .
D gene: .

CDR3 DNA: TGTGCCAGCAGCTCCCACCAAAACAGGGGAAGAGAAAAACTGTTTTTT
CDR3 protein: CASSSHQNRGREKLFF
J gene: TRBJ1-4
V gene: TRBV5-6
clone size: once
D gene: TRBD1

CDR3 DNA: TGTGCCAGCAGTTTAGGTTGGGTTTCTGGAAACACCATATATTTT
CDR3 protein: CASSLGWVSGNTIYF
J gene: TRBJ1-3
V gene: TRBV12-3/TRBV12-4
clone size: .
D gene: .

CDR3 DNA: TGTGCCAGCAGCTTCGGGGGGGGACTAGCGGGAAACGAGCAGTACTTC
CDR3 protein: CASSFGGGLAGNEQYF
J gene: TRBJ2-7
V gene: TRBV7-2
clone size: .
D gene: TRBD2

CDR3 DNA: TGTGCCAGCACCTGGATGGGTACGAACACTGAAGCTTTCTTT
CDR3 protein: CASTWMGTNTEAFF
J gene: TRBJ1-1
V gene: TRBV5-4
clone size: few
D gene: .

CDR3 DNA: TGCGCCAGCAGCCAAAGGACAGCTGGAAACACCATATATTTT
CDR3 protein: CASSQRTAGNTIYF
J gene: TRBJ1-3
V gene: TRBV4-1
clone size: .
D gene: .

CDR3 DNA: TGTGCCAGCAGTTTAGCCTGGACGGCGGCTCGGCTCCTCCACTTT
CDR3 protein: CASSLAWTAARLLHF
J gene: TRBJ1-6
V gene: TRBV12-3/TRBV12-4
clone size: .
D gene: .

CDR3 DNA: TGTGCCAGCAGCTTACAGGGACTGAGCTCCTACAATGAGCAGTTCTTC
CDR3 protein: CASSLQGLSSYNEQFF
J gene: TRBJ2-1
V gene: TRBV7-8
clone size: many
D gene: .

CDR3 DNA: TGTGCCAGCAGTTTGAATCCGGGACAGCTCACAGATACGCAGTATTTT
CDR3 protein: CASSLNPGQLTDTQYF
J gene: TRBJ2-3
V gene: TRBV6-5
clone size: many
D gene: TRBD1

CDR3 DNA: TGTGCCAGCAGCTCTGGGGACTTAGCGGCATTAAGCTCCTACAATGAGCAGTTCTTC
CDR3 protein: CASSSGDLAALSSYNEQFF
J gene: TRBJ2-1
V gene: TRBV7-2
clone size: many
D gene: .

CDR3 DNA: TGTGCCAGCAGCACCAGACTTTTGTCCCGGAACACTGAAGCTTTCTTT
CDR3 protein: CASSTRLLSRNTEAFF
J gene: TRBJ1-1
V gene: TRBV5-6
clone size: .
D gene: .

CDR3 DNA: TGTGCCAGCGGAACACATGGACGGCCTCTAGTAGGCTACACCTTC
CDR3 protein: CASGTHGRPLVGYTF
J gene: TRBJ1-2
V gene: TRBV6-1
clone size: many
D gene: .

CDR3 DNA: TGTGCCAGCAGTGAAGCCGACGCTAATCAGCCCCAGCATTTT
CDR3 protein: CASSEADANQPQHF
J gene: TRBJ1-5
V gene: TRBV2
clone size: few
D gene: .

CDR3 DNA: TGTGCCAGCAGCCAAGATGTAAATAGCAATCAGCCCCAGCATTTT
CDR3 protein: CASSQDVNSNQPQHF
J gene: TRBJ1-5
V gene: TRBV4-2
clone size: .
D gene: .

CDR3 DNA: TGTGCCAGTAGTATCACAGGGGCGTATAATTCACCCCTCCACTTT
CDR3 protein: CASSITGAYNSPLHF
J gene: TRBJ1-6
V gene: TRBV19
clone size: few
D gene: TRBD1

CDR3 DNA: TGTGCCAGCTCACCGGTCGGGGCGGGCTATAATTCACCCCTCCACTTT
CDR3 protein: CASSPVGAGYNSPLHF
J gene: TRBJ1-6
V gene: TRBV18
clone size: .
D gene: .

CDR3 DNA: TGTGCCAGCAGTTACTGGACAGCGAACACTGAAGCTTTCTTT
CDR3 protein: CASSYWTANTEAFF
J gene: TRBJ1-1
V gene: TRBV6-2/TRBV6-3
clone size: many
D gene: .

CDR3 DNA: TGTTCCCATCGGGGGGATCCTAGCGGGGGCCTGAACACCGGGGAGCTGTTTTTT
CDR3 protein: CSHRGDPSGGLNTGELFF
J gene: TRBJ2-2
V gene: TRBV12-3/TRBV12-4
clone size: few
D gene: TRBD2

CDR3 DNA: TGTGCCAGCACCACGGGACTAGCGGGTGCTGAGCAGTTCTTC
CDR3 protein: CASTTGLAGAEQFF
J gene: TRBJ2-1
V gene: TRBV7-9
clone size: .
D gene: TRBD2

CDR3 DNA: TGTGCCAGCAGCTTAGGCTCCGGGACTAGCGGGGATATAGCCAAAAACATTCAGTACTTC
CDR3 protein: CASSLGSGTSGDIAKNIQYF
J gene: TRBJ2-4
V gene: TRBV7-6
clone size: .
D gene: TRBD2